This T cell receptor (beta chain) was captured in a study of blood T cell repertoires in COVID-19. Study background: Acute-phase and convalescent COVID-19 samples originated in the United States, Italy and Spain.

Source study methods: The assay estimated nucleated cells by amplifying reference gene primers. Clones were sequenced by immunoSEQ multiplex PCR, and TCRdb holds only the in-frame ones, with some missing. The V and J calls and the clone size are those of that table, but D and trimming were determined from the DNA. The repertoire has 250,000 or so clones, 84% of them found once; the top ten carry 1.5% to 1.7%. The CDR3 runs 13 residues. Trimming stripped 4 bases from V and 6 bases from J, with 9 bases between. Sequenced input: peripheral blood. J is TRBJ1-4 and V is TRBV12-3 or TRBV12-4; no definite D call. The origin of this receptor is a woman aged 40 to 50 who had recovered from COVID-19. The CDR3 DNA sequence: TGTGCCAGCAGTTCGGTCGCCGATGAAAAACTGTTTTTT. Residues: CASSSVADEKLFF.